This is a list of T cell receptor beta chains from one sample in a study of T cell changes during pregnancy in multiple sclerosis. Assay used: immunoSEQ multiplex PCR; TCRdb lists only in-frame clones, some missing. In the table there are 57,000 or so clones, 88% of which are singletons. The sequencing here drew on peripheral blood, taken in the first trimester of pregnancy. These receptors all come from a female donor with multiple sclerosis, enrolled in a pregnancy study. Both conserved end residues are part of each CDR3. The D gene is left open where the match is weak. Part of the rows lack a size; the others show once, few, many or a class for expanded clones.

>NA|NA|TRBJ2-7|TRBV6-5
TGTGCCAGCAGTTACTCCGGGATTGGGCTCTACGAGCAGTACTTC
CASSYSGIGLYEQYF
>TRBD1|NA|TRBJ1-2|TRBV2
TGTGCCAGCGGCAGGGGGCAGGGGTACGGCTACACCTTC
CASGRGQGYGYTF
>TRBD2|NA|TRBJ2-1|TRBV10-1
TGCGCCAGCAGTGAGACGGGAGGGTGGGATGAGCAGTTCTTC
CASSETGGWDEQFF
>TRBD2|NA|TRBJ2-1|TRBV7-9
TGTGCCAGCAGCTATAGCGGGGGACCCTACAATGAGCAGTTCTTC
CASSYSGGPYNEQFF
>TRBD1|few|TRBJ1-3|TRBV6-1
TGTGCCAGCAGTCCAACAGGGGACGGAAACACCATATATTTT
CASSPTGDGNTIYF
>NA|NA|TRBJ2-1|TRBV6-5
TGTGCCAGCAGCCGCGTAACGGGTGAGCAGTTCTTC
CASSRVTGEQFF
>NA|NA|TRBJ1-1|TRBV28
TGTGCCAGCAGTTTATTCGACACTGAAGCTTTCTTT
CASSLFDTEAFF
>TRBD2|NA|TRBJ2-1|TRBV5-6
TGTGCCAGCAGCTTGTGGTTAGGACTAGCGTACAATGAGCAGTTCTTC
CASSLWLGLAYNEQFF
>NA|NA|TRBJ2-2|TRBV30
TGTGCCTGGAGTGCCGGCCAGGGGAGCACCGGGGAGCTGTTTTTT
CAWSAGQGSTGELFF
>NA|once|TRBJ1-2|TRBV4-2
TGTGCCAGCAGCCAAGAAACCCCTCCTAGGGCAGGGAAGGATGGCTACACCTTC
CASSQETPPRAGKDGYTF
>NA|NA|TRBJ2-7|TRBV5-1
TGCGCCAGCAGCTTGGACGGACACTTCTCCTACGAGCAGTACTTC
CASSLDGHFSYEQYF
>NA|NA|TRBJ2-7|TRBV7-2
TGTGCCAGCAGATCTACTAGCCACGAGCAGTACTTC
CASRSTSHEQYF
>TRBD2|NA|TRBJ2-2|TRBV10-3
TGTGCCATCAGTGCGACTAGCGGGCACGCGAACACCGGGGAGCTGTTTTTT
CAISATSGHANTGELFF
>NA|NA|TRBJ2-7|TRBV7-9
TGTGCCAGCAGCCAACCGGGTCGGTACGAGCAGTACTTC
CASSQPGRYEQYF
>TRBD1|NA|TRBJ1-5|TRBV28
TGTGCCAGCGGAACAGGGGGCATGGATCAGCCCCAGCATTTT
CASGTGGMDQPQHF
>TRBD1|NA|TRBJ2-3|TRBV28
TGTGCCAGCAGTTTGTCTACAGGGGTAGATACGCAGTATTTT
CASSLSTGVDTQYF
>NA|NA|TRBJ1-2|TRBV27
TGTGCCAGCAGGACGACAGGAGCTAACTATGGCTACACCTTC
CASRTTGANYGYTF
>TRBD2|NA|TRBJ2-1|TRBV7-9
TGTGCCAGCAGCTTAGTACGGGGGGATGAGCAGTTCTTC
CASSLVRGDEQFF
>NA|few|TRBJ2-5|TRBV7-2
TGTGCCAGCAGCTTAGACGGGGTACTCCAAGAGACCCAGTACTTC
CASSLDGVLQETQYF
>NA|NA|TRBJ2-1|TRBV28
TGTGCCAGCAGTTTAATGGCATACAATGAGCAGTTCTTC
CASSLMAYNEQFF
>TRBD1|NA|TRBJ1-1|TRBV19
TGTGCCAGTAGTTCACAGGGGATGAACACTGAAGCTTTCTTT
CASSSQGMNTEAFF
>NA|NA|TRBJ2-7|TRBV5-1
TGCGCCAGCAGCTCCCAGGGCGGAGTGCGAGAGCAGTACTTC
CASSSQGGVREQYF
>TRBD1|NA|TRBJ2-1|TRBV29-1
TGCAGCGTGGGGAGAGGGGGCCCCTACAATGAGCAGTTCTTC
CSVGRGGPYNEQFF
>TRBD1|NA|TRBJ1-5|TRBV6-5
TGTGCCAGCAGTTCTCGGGGACAGGGCATTCAGCCCCAGCATTTT
CASSSRGQGIQPQHF
>NA|NA|TRBJ2-4|TRBV7-2
TGTGCCAGCACCCACAGAGGAGGGGGCGACATTCAGTACTTC
CASTHRGGGDIQYF
>TRBD2|few|TRBJ2-1|TRBV11-2
TGTGCCAGCAGACGACTCACTAGCGGGAGATTCAATGAGCAGTTCTTC
CASRRLTSGRFNEQFF
>NA|NA|TRBJ1-2|TRBV7-9
TGTGCCAGCAGCCCCCCGGGACTCGTGCGCTACACCTTC
CASSPPGLVRYTF
>NA|NA|TRBJ1-2|TRBV6-6
TGTGCCAGCAGTTACGGGGCGGGGGACTATGGCTACACCTTC
CASSYGAGDYGYTF
>NA|NA|TRBJ1-5|TRBV4-3
TGCGCCAGCAGCCCGGGGTGGAGGGGTGAGCAGCCCCAGCATTTT
CASSPGWRGEQPQHF
>TRBD1|NA|TRBJ2-1|TRBV6-5
TGTGCCAGCCGACCCCGGGGGCAGGGGGCGCAAGGACAGTTCTTC
CASRPRGQGAQGQFF
>TRBD2|NA|TRBJ2-5|TRBV4-2
TGTGCCAGCAGCCGCGGGACTAGCTCCCAAGAGACCCAGTACTTC
CASSRGTSSQETQYF
>TRBD1|once|TRBJ2-5|TRBV7-9
TGTGCCAGCAGTTGGGACAGGGGGCGGGAGACCCAGTACTTC
CASSWDRGRETQYF
>TRBD2|NA|TRBJ2-1|TRBV7-8
TGTGCCAGCAGCTTAGCCCTCTCTAGCGGGGCCTACAATGAGCAGTTCTTC
CASSLALSSGAYNEQFF
>TRBD2|NA|TRBJ2-6|TRBV7-6
TGTGCCAGCAGCTTAAACCCCACTAGCGGGAAATCGAACTGGACTGGGGCCAACGTCCTGACTTTC
CASSLNPTSGKSNWTGANVLTF
>TRBD2|NA|TRBJ2-5|TRBV5-1
TGCGCCAGCAGCATAGGGACTAGCGGGAGGGAGACCCAGTACTTC
CASSIGTSGRETQYF
>TRBD1|NA|TRBJ2-7|TRBV5-1
TGCGCCAGCAGCTTCGGACAGGATACAGGGGAGCAGTACTTC
CASSFGQDTGEQYF
>TRBD2|NA|TRBJ2-3|TRBV18
TGTGCCAGCTCACCACCGGCGGGAGGTTTCCTCCGGGGTCCAGATACGCAGTATTTT
CASSPPAGGFLRGPDTQYF
>TRBD2|NA|TRBJ2-3|TRBV5-1
TGCGCCAGCAGCTTGACTAGCGGTACAGATACGCAGTATTTT
CASSLTSGTDTQYF
>TRBD2|NA|TRBJ2-7|TRBV27
TGTGCCAGCAGTTTAGCGGGGGGTTTCTCCTACGAGCAGTACTTC
CASSLAGGFSYEQYF
>NA|NA|TRBJ1-2|TRBV19
TGTGCCAGTAGTACCGCGCCCAGGGGATCCGACTATGGCTACACCTTC
CASSTAPRGSDYGYTF
>NA|once|TRBJ2-7|TRBV14
TGTGCCAGCAGCCAAGACGACAGCTACGAGCAGTACTTC
CASSQDDSYEQYF
>TRBD1|NA|TRBJ2-7|TRBV2
TGTGCCAGTGACAGGGTACCACCCTACGAGCAGTACTTC
CASDRVPPYEQYF
>TRBD1|NA|TRBJ1-2|TRBV7-8
TGTGCCAGCAGCTTCCTAACAGGGGGCAAGGGAAACTATGGCTACACCTTC
CASSFLTGGKGNYGYTF
>NA|NA|TRBJ1-2|TRBV7-9
TGTGCCAGCAGCGCCGAACCTGCTAACAACTATGGCTACACCTTC
CASSAEPANNYGYTF
>TRBD2|NA|TRBJ2-1|TRBV6-4
TGTGCCAGCGGACTAGCGGGAGTTTGGTATGAGCAGTTCTTC
CASGLAGVWYEQFF
>NA|NA|TRBJ1-2|TRBV5-6
TGTGCCAGCAGCCCAGGGGACGGGCGCTACGGGGGCTACACCTTC
CASSPGDGRYGGYTF
>TRBD2|NA|TRBJ2-2|TRBV5-4
TGTGCCAGCAGCGGGGGTAGTGCGGGAGTTGACACCGGGGAGCTGTTTTTT
CASSGGSAGVDTGELFF
>NA|NA|TRBJ1-1|TRBV5-1
TGCGCCAGCAGCTCGAGGCAGGGGAATTCCTATGAAGCTTTCTTT
CASSSRQGNSYEAFF
>NA|NA|TRBJ2-3|TRBV5-6
TGTGCCAGCAGCTACCGGGTAATCGCGGCAGATACGCAGTATTTT
CASSYRVIAADTQYF
>NA|NA|TRBJ1-2|TRBV7-2
TGTGCCAGCAGCTTACAGGGGAGCGATGGCTACACCTTC
CASSLQGSDGYTF
>NA|once|TRBJ2-5|TRBV4-1
TGCGCCAGCAGCCAAGTGGGAGGCGGGTACCAAGAGACCCAGTACTTC
CASSQVGGGYQETQYF
>NA|NA|TRBJ2-7|TRBV10-1
TGCGCCAGCAGTGAGGGGAGGGGGTTCTACTTC
CASSEGRGFYF
>TRBD2|NA|TRBJ2-7|TRBV5-1
TGCGCCAGCAGCTTGGTAGTAGCGGGACCGGGAGAGCAGTACTTC
CASSLVVAGPGEQYF
>TRBD2|NA|TRBJ2-3|TRBV6-5
TGTGCCAGCGGGGGGACTAGCGGAGCAGATACGCAGTATTTT
CASGGTSGADTQYF
>NA|NA|TRBJ1-6|TRBV6-5
TGTGCCAGCACCAAGACAGTTTCAGGTTCACCCCTCCACTTT
CASTKTVSGSPLHF
>NA|NA|TRBJ1-2|TRBV4-1
TGCGCCAGCAGCCCAACCCCAGGGGAGGGAGGCTACACCTTC
CASSPTPGEGGYTF
>TRBD1|NA|TRBJ1-4|TRBV6-1
TGTGCCAGCAGTGCTCGACAGGGGCTGGATGAAAAACTGTTTTTT
CASSARQGLDEKLFF
>NA|NA|TRBJ2-1|TRBV29-1
TGCAGCGTTTTGCGGGAACTTTACAATGAGCAGTTCTTC
CSVLRELYNEQFF
>TRBD1|NA|TRBJ1-1|TRBV9
TGTGCCAGCAGCCCCCAACAGGGGGGAGAAACTGAAGCTTTCTTT
CASSPQQGGETEAFF
>NA|once|TRBJ1-2|TRBV19
TGTGCCAGTACCCTGCGGGGGGCAAACTATGGCTACACCTTC
CASTLRGANYGYTF